Given below is one TCR beta chain in context. As yet, its antigen is unknown. These data belong to a study of T cells after posttransplantation cyclophosphamide. Notes on the study in general: Skin or GI-infiltrating T cells shared few TRB sequences with blood. Donor-recipient repertoire similarity was low at 1-2 months, rising over year one.

V gave up 10 bases and J gave up 8 bases; unmatched junction bases: 10. This CDR3 contains 13 residues. Looked up from germline, CDR1 is WNHNN and CDR2 is SYGVQD (reference sequence). Sampled 1 year posttransplant, controls received myeloablative marrow transplants, methotrexate and a calcineurin inhibitor. Measured with immunoSEQ multiplex PCR; TCRdb has only the in-frame clones, and not every one. The sample holds 20,000 or so clones, around 87% seen once. This sequence originates from a female patient aged 25-40 years who received an allogeneic stem cell transplant from an unrelated donor, was CMV-positive, and had acute and chronic GVHD. Some T cells may possibly be graft donor cells. The rearrangement joins TRBV10-1 to TRBJ2-3; 9 nucleotides line up with TRBD2. This sample comprised PBMCs, obtained 359 days after allogeneic stem cell transplant with calcineurin inhibitor and methotrexate. CDR3 sequence reads: CATSGTSQGTQYF. The CDR3 nucleotides are TGCGCCACCTCCGGGACTAGCCAGGGTACGCAGTATTTT.